What follows are 10 T cell receptor beta chains derived from one specimen sequenced in a study of control samples from healthy donors and cancer patients. The repertoire was sequenced with immunoSEQ multiplex PCR; TCRdb's copy has only in-frame clones and lacks some. The sample consists of 95,000 to 150,000 clones, about 89% of them appearing once. Sequenced material: blood. The receptors shown here come from a woman younger than 35 in good health.

This clone was seen a single time. The rearrangement uses TRBV19 and TRBJ1-2; 8 nucleotides align to TRBD1. Germline V gives CDR1 LNHDA, CDR2 SQIVND (reference sequence). The junction had 7 bases not matched to a gene; V was cut back by 3 bases and J by 4 bases. The CDR3 is 15 residues long. The CDR3 reads CASSMAGQGRYGYTF. Here the CDR3 DNA reads TGTGCCAGTAGTATGGCCGGACAGGGTCGCTATGGCTACACCTTC.

This sequence joins TRBV5-6 and TRBJ2-7; 7 bases line up with TRBD1. CDR3 length: 13 residues. V lost 4 bases and J lost 3; bases outside the gene matches: 4. The germline V gene encodes CDR1 SGHDT and CDR2 YYEEEE. The CDR3 coding sequence is TGTGCCAGCAGCCAGGGACAGATCTACGAGCAGTACTTC. This gives the protein CASSQGQIYEQYF.

The V and J genes are TRBV9 and TRBJ2-3, with TRBD2 as a possible D gene (6 bases). Germline lookup yields CDR1 SGDLS and CDR2 YYNGEE. This CDR3 contains 20 residues. With 0 bases removed from V and 2 bases from J, the gap between germline ends came to 25 bases. The CDR3 coding sequence is TGTGCCAGCAGCGTAGATGGCGGGGATCTAGGATATCTCAACACAGATACGCAGTATTTT. Its translation is CASSVDGGDLGYLNTDTQYF. The complete variable domain, with remaining parts taken from reference TRBV9 and TRBJ2-3, reads DSGVTQTPKHLITATGQRVTLRCSPRSGDLSVYWYQQSLDQGLQFLIQYYNGEERAKGNILERFSAQQFPDLHSELNLSSLELGDSALYFCASSVDGGDLGYLNTDTQYFGPGTRLTVL.

This chain joins TRBV6-6 and TRBJ1-3; D is perhaps TRBD1 (6 bases). Looked up from germline, CDR1 is MNHNY and CDR2 is SVGAGI (reference sequence). V lost 6 bases, J lost 4 bases, and 16 bases lay in between. The CDR3 has 15 amino acids. The CDR3 DNA reads TGTGCCAGCAGCTACCCCGGGACATCCGGAAACACCATATATTTT. Amino acids: CASSYPGTSGNTIYF.

This chain links TRBV9 with TRBJ2-5; the D is unclear. Trimming took off 0 bases at V and 4 bases at J, with 13 bases between the two ends. Looked up from germline, CDR1 is SGDLS and CDR2 is YYNGEE. There are 15 residues in the CDR3. CDR3 residues: CASSVEVLVGETQYF. The CDR3 bases are TGTGCCAGCAGCGTAGAGGTTCTTGTCGGAGAGACCCAGTACTTC.

V gene TRBV12-3 or TRBV12-4 combines with J gene TRBJ1-2, with a possible D match to TRBD1 (5 bases). V was pared by 6 bases and J by 3 bases, with 11 bases between. CDR3 length: 13 amino acids. CDR3 protein: CASRRGTYYGYTF. The CDR3, as DNA: TGTGCCAGCAGACGGGGGACTTACTATGGCTACACCTTC.

V and J are TRBV3-1 (or the pseudogene TRBV3-2) and TRBJ1-4; tentative D call: TRBD1 (5 bases). This CDR3 is built from 16 residues. Looked up from germline, CDR1 is LGHDT and CDR2 is YNNKEL (reference sequence). V dropped 0 bases and J dropped 7 bases, with 15 bases sitting between them. The CDR3 region is CASSQDLGAYGEKLFF. The CDR3, as DNA: TGTGCCAGCAGCCAAGATCTCGGGGCGTACGGTGAAAAACTGTTTTTT.

This chain uses TRBV3-1 (or the pseudogene TRBV3-2) with TRBJ1-1; no clear D gene. The CDR3 length is 13 residues. CDR1 is LGHDT, CDR2 YNNKEL, per germline (reference sequence). Trimming shortened V by 0 bases and J by 5 bases, and 7 bases separated the two germline ends. The CDR3 bases are TGTGCCAGCAGCCAAGATCGAGGGACTGAAGCTTTCTTT. Translating it yields CASSQDRGTEAFF.

The chain joins TRBV2 to TRBJ2-5; D is perhaps TRBD1 (5 bases). Germline V gene sequence: CDR1 SNHLY, CDR2 FYNNEI. There are 13 residues in the CDR3. V gave up 7 bases and J gave up 4 bases, with 13 bases separating them. In DNA form, the CDR3 reads TGTGCCAGCAAGGGCAGGGCGGTAGAGACCCAGTACTTC. Residues: CASKGRAVETQYF.

The chain couples TRBV10-3 to TRBJ1-1, with D maybe TRBD1 (6 bases). Germline CDR1 and CDR2: ENHRY and SYGVKD. The CDR3 spans 14 residues. With 0 bases removed from V and 11 bases from J, the gap between germline ends came to 16 bases. CDR3 bases: TGTGCCATCAGTGAGTCGAGTCAGGGGCGCGTGGCTTTCTTT. Encoded protein: CAISESSQGRVAFF.